Sequencing of this TCR beta chain was carried out in a study of response to subunit inactivated influenza vaccine. Study-wide findings and caveats: The authors offered the suggestion that each seasonal influenza vaccination recruits few new T cells.

This clonotype was observed at least ten times. Its antigen is currently unknown. The CDR3 is made up of 15 amino acids. CDR1 is LGHNA, CDR2 YNFKEQ, per germline. V lost 1 base and J lost 4, with 13 bases in between. TCRdb ran MiXCR on the RT-PCR reads and lists one entry per CDR3 protein. The profile shows around 520,000 distinct CDR3 sequences, about an eighth of them singletons. The rearrangement links TRBV4-2 to TRBJ1-1; D gene unclear. The TCR was taken from a man between 45 and 60 years old who received an inactivated influenza vaccine. The sample here was PBMCs from blood, taken on the day of vaccination. The CDR3: CASSQATDLSTEAFF. CDR3 DNA sequence: TGTGCCAGCAGCCAAGCCACGGACCTGAGCACTGAAGCTTTCTTT.